The clone carrying this TCR beta chain was detected ten times or more. The V gene lost 7 bases and the J gene lost 4 bases, with 8 bases spanning the gap. The V gene's germline CDR1 is LNHDA and CDR2 SQIVND (reference sequence). The CDR3 length is 12 residues. TCRdb fed the 5' RACE reads into MiXCR, producing one record per CDR3 protein. The table lists roughly 34,000 distinct CDR3 sequences, roughly 6% of them singletons, with approximately 7.5% in the top ten. This record belongs to a study of early T cells in non-severe SARS-CoV-2 infection. Sequencing used whole blood. The rearrangement links TRBV19 to TRBJ1-5, with D unresolved. The TCR was taken from an adult who was a healthcare worker with PCR-confirmed SARS-CoV-2 infection or an uninfected control (not recorded which). CDR3 sequence reads: CASNMGNQPQHF. CDR3 nucleotide sequence: TGTGCCAGTAATATGGGGAATCAGCCCCAGCATTTT.